The rows below give T cell receptor beta chains drawn from one sample of a study of cytomegalovirus exposure and HLA in healthy donors. Produced via immunoSEQ multiplex PCR; TCRdb's table is partial and in-frame only. The sample consists of under 200,000 clones, roughly 78% of them appearing once. The sample consisted of PBMCs. Every receptor here comes from a woman aged 45 to 65 in good health and CMV-seropositive. The CDR3 runs from the conserved cysteine through the conserved F or W. Each record gives: J gene, V gene, D gene, clone size, CDR3 DNA, CDR3 protein. D genes are given only for firm matches. Size tells how often a clone was seen (once, few, many) or the class of an expanded clone, and some rows leave it out.

J: TRBJ1-4; V: TRBV9; D: NA; size: NA; DNA: TGTGCCAGCAGCGTCGGTTACGGTGGGGCAAGTGAAAAACTGTTTTTT; CDR3: CASSVGYGGASEKLFF
J: TRBJ2-2; V: TRBV5-1; D: NA; size: NA; DNA: TGCGCCAGCACCTCCTCGGGGGGCGGGGGAAACGCCGGGGAGCTGTTTTTT; CDR3: CASTSSGGGGNAGELFF
J: TRBJ1-1; V: TRBV19; D: NA; size: NA; DNA: TGTGCCAGTAGTAGCCCCCAACAGCTGGCCCGGATGAACACTGAAGCTTTCTTT; CDR3: CASSSPQQLARMNTEAFF
J: TRBJ2-7; V: TRBV6-5; D: TRBD1; size: once; DNA: TGTGCCAGCAGCGTATCCGGGACAGCCTACGAGCAGTACTTC; CDR3: CASSVSGTAYEQYF
J: TRBJ2-7; V: TRBV5-1; D: NA; size: NA; DNA: TGCGCCAGCAGCTGGGACTTAACCTACGAGCAGTACTTC; CDR3: CASSWDLTYEQYF
J: TRBJ2-1; V: TRBV7-9; D: TRBD1; size: NA; DNA: TGTGCCAGCAGCCGACAGGGCAAAAGAGGACAGTTCTTC; CDR3: CASSRQGKRGQFF
J: TRBJ1-2; V: TRBV19; D: NA; size: NA; DNA: TGTGCCAGTAGCCTGGAGGCCGGGTACAGGGACTATGGCTACACCTTC; CDR3: CASSLEAGYRDYGYTF
J: TRBJ2-1; V: TRBV5-1; D: NA; size: NA; DNA: TGCGCCAGCCCTTCGGTCAACCCCTACGATGAGCAGTTCTTC; CDR3: CASPSVNPYDEQFF
J: TRBJ2-5; V: TRBV20-1; D: NA; size: NA; DNA: TGCAGCGCGCGGGGCCAAGAGACCCAGTACTTC; CDR3: CSARGQETQYF
J: TRBJ1-2; V: TRBV19; D: NA; size: NA; DNA: TGTGCCAGTAGTATAGACTTGACAGGTAGCCGGAATGGCTACACCTTC; CDR3: CASSIDLTGSRNGYTF
J: TRBJ1-1; V: TRBV18; D: TRBD1; size: NA; DNA: TGTGCCAGCTCAATGACAGGGGTGATGACTGAAGCTTTCTTT; CDR3: CASSMTGVMTEAFF
J: TRBJ2-7; V: TRBV2; D: NA; size: once; DNA: TGTGCCAGCAGTCAAACCTACGAGCAGTACTTC; CDR3: CASSQTYEQYF
J: TRBJ2-2; V: TRBV5-1; D: NA; size: NA; DNA: TGCGCCAGCAGCGCGGCCCAGATGAACACCGGGGAGCTGTTTTTT; CDR3: CASSAAQMNTGELFF
J: TRBJ2-1; V: TRBV29-1; D: TRBD2; size: NA; DNA: TGCAGCGCCTATAATAGCGGGACGAGGCGTGAGCAGTTCTTC; CDR3: CSAYNSGTRREQFF
J: TRBJ2-7; V: TRBV7-8; D: NA; size: NA; DNA: TGTGCCAGCAGGGGGAGGCGGGGATCCTACGAGCAGTACTTC; CDR3: CASRGRRGSYEQYF
J: TRBJ2-4; V: TRBV30; D: NA; size: NA; DNA: TGTGCCTGGCTGGGGGCCGAGGCCAAAAACATTCAGTACTTC; CDR3: CAWLGAEAKNIQYF
J: TRBJ1-1; V: TRBV7-2; D: NA; size: NA; DNA: TGTGCCAGCAGCTCGGTGTCGGGGATGAACACTGAAGCTTTCTTT; CDR3: CASSSVSGMNTEAFF
J: TRBJ2-4; V: TRBV5-4; D: TRBD1; size: NA; DNA: TGTGCCAGCAGCTTGGAAGGGACAGGAGGTAGCATTCAGTACTTC; CDR3: CASSLEGTGGSIQYF
J: TRBJ2-3; V: TRBV2; D: NA; size: NA; DNA: TGTGCCAGCAGGGGCGGAGGGGATACGCAGTATTTT; CDR3: CASRGGGDTQYF
J: TRBJ2-7; V: TRBV28; D: TRBD2; size: NA; DNA: TGTGCCAGCAGTTCACCACTAGCGCACTCCTACGAGCAGTACTTC; CDR3: CASSSPLAHSYEQYF
J: TRBJ2-1; V: TRBV4-2; D: NA; size: NA; DNA: TGTGCCAGCAGCCAATCCAGGGACAATGAGCAGTTCTTC; CDR3: CASSQSRDNEQFF
J: TRBJ2-5; V: TRBV7-2; D: NA; size: NA; DNA: TGTGCCAGCAGCTTATGGGCGGGAGAGACCCAGTACTTC; CDR3: CASSLWAGETQYF
J: TRBJ2-5; V: TRBV11-2; D: NA; size: NA; DNA: TGTGCCAGCAGCTTTACAGGTTCCGGAGAGACCCAGTACTTC; CDR3: CASSFTGSGETQYF
J: TRBJ1-3; V: TRBV7-2; D: NA; size: NA; DNA: TGTGCCAGCAGCTTAGTTGGGGGGACGACTGGAAACACCATATATTTT; CDR3: CASSLVGGTTGNTIYF
J: TRBJ2-1; V: TRBV4-3; D: TRBD2; size: once; DNA: TGCGCCAGCAGCCAAGATAGCGGGGTGTTAAATGAGCAGTTCTTC; CDR3: CASSQDSGVLNEQFF
J: TRBJ1-4; V: TRBV28; D: TRBD1; size: NA; DNA: TGTGCCAGCAGTTTGTTGGGACAGGGAAATGAAAAACTGTTTTTT; CDR3: CASSLLGQGNEKLFF
J: TRBJ2-1; V: TRBV28; D: NA; size: NA; DNA: TGTGCCAGCAGTTTTGGAGGAGCATCCTACAATGAGCAGTTCTTC; CDR3: CASSFGGASYNEQFF
J: TRBJ2-6; V: TRBV7-9; D: NA; size: NA; DNA: TGTGCCAGCAGCCCTAGGGTAGGACAGTTAAAGGGGGCCAACGTCCTGACTTTC; CDR3: CASSPRVGQLKGANVLTF
J: TRBJ1-6; V: TRBV5-6; D: NA; size: NA; DNA: TGTGCCAGCAGCTTATGGCAGGGTTCCTATAATTCACCCCTCCACTTT; CDR3: CASSLWQGSYNSPLHF